This T cell receptor (beta chain) was captured in a study of CD8 T cells in ankylosing spondylitis. Notes on the study in general: In ankylosing spondylitis patients, matched synovial fluid reportedly showed significant enrichment of disease-linked clones.

To note about this clonotype: The target antigen is unknown.

Making use of molecular barcodes, quantitative 5'-RACE generated TCR beta libraries. MiXCR, run by TCRdb on the 5' RACE reads, gives a single entry per CDR3 protein. The profile shows under 300,000 distinct CDR3 sequences, 15% to 20% of them singletons. Trimming left V 4 bases short and J 6 bases short, with 9 bases between. Germline loops: CDR1 SGDLS, CDR2 YYNGEE. CDR3 size: 12 residues. Sequenced sample: blood, either unsorted or a sorted T cell fraction (not recorded which). V usage is TRBV9 and J usage is TRBJ2-3; D not resolved. The sequence derives from a male donor with ankylosing spondylitis or in good health (not recorded which). DNA of the CDR3: TGTGCCAGCAGCCGAGAAGGGGATACGCAGTATTTT. Translation: CASSREGDTQYF.